This TCR beta chain was sequenced in a study of technical replicates of blood from a handful of donors. This table comes from immunoSEQ multiplex PCR, and its TCRdb copy is limited to in-frame clones, with some not included. The sample holds some 64,000 clones, 97% seen once. Trimming shortened V by 0 bases and J by 8 bases, and 17 bases separated the two germline ends. The CDR3 is 16 residues long. CDR1 SGHTA and CDR2 FQGNSA come from the germline V gene. The sample comprised T cells isolated from PBMCs. The V and J genes are TRBV7-2 and TRBJ1-3; D gene uncertain. This TCR derives from a human donor in good health. CDR3: CASSLAAQETTDTIYF. CDR3 in DNA: TGTGCCAGCAGCTTAGCCGCCCAAGAGACTACGGACACCATATATTTT.